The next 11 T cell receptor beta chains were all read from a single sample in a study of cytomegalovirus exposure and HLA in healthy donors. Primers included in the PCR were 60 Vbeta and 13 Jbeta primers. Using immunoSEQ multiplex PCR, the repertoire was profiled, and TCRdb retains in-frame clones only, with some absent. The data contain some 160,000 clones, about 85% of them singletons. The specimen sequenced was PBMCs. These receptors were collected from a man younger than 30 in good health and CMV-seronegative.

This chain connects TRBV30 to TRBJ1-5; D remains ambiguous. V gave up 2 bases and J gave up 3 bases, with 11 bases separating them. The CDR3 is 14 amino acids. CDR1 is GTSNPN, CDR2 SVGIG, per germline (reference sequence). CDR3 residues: CAWSYSRLNQPQHF. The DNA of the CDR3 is TGTGCCTGGAGTTACAGCCGGCTCAATCAGCCCCAGCATTTT.

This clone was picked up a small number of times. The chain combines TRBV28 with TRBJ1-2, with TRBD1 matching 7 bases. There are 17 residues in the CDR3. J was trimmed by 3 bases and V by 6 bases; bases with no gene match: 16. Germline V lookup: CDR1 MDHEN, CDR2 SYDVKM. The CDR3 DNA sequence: TGTGCCAGCAGCCAAGGACAGCCTCGCAGGGGGGACTATGGCTACACCTTC. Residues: CASSQGQPRRGDYGYTF.

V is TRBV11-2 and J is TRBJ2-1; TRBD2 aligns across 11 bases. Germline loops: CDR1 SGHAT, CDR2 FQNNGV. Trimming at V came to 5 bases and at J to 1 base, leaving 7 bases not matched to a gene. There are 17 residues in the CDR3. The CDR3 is CASSLRTSGYSYNEQFF. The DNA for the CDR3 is TGTGCCAGCAGCCTTCGGACTAGCGGGTATTCCTACAATGAGCAGTTCTTC.

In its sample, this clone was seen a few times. CDR3 in amino acids: CASSFGASGNEQFF. DNA for the CDR3: TGTGCCAGCAGTTTTGGGGCTAGCGGCAATGAGCAGTTCTTC. The chain is built from TRBV27 and TRBJ2-1, with 7 nucleotides matching TRBD2. Looked up from germline, CDR1 is MNHEY and CDR2 is SMNVEV (reference sequence). The CDR3 consists of 14 residues. V lost 3 bases and J lost 6; bases outside the gene matches: 5.

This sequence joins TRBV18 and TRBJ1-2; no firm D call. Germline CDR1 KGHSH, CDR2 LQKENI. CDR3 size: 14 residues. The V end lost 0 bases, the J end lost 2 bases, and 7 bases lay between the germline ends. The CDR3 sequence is CASSPPGGNYGYTF. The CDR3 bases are TGTGCCAGCTCACCACCGGGCGGGAACTATGGCTACACCTTC.

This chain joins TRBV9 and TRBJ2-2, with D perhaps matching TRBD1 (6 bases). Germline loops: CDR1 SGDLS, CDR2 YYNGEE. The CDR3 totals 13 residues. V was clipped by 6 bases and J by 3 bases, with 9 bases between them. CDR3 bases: TGTGCCAGCAAGGACAGCGACACCGGGGAGCTGTTTTTT. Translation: CASKDSDTGELFF. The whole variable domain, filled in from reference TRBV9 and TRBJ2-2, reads DSGVTQTPKHLITATGQRVTLRCSPRSGDLSVYWYQQSLDQGLQFLIQYYNGEERAKGNILERFSAQQFPDLHSELNLSSLELGDSALYFCASKDSDTGELFFGEGSRLTVL.

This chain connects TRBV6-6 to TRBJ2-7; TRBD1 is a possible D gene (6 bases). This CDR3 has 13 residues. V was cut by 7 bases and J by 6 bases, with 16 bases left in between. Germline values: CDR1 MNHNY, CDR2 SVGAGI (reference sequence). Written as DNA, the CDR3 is TGTGCCAGCAACCCACCCTACAGGGCCGAGCAGTACTTC. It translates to CASNPPYRAEQYF.

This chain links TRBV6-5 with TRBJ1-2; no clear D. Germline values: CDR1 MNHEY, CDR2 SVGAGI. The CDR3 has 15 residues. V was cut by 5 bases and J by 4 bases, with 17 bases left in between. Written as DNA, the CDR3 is TGTGCCAGCAGTCAAACCCGGGGAATCTTCTATGGCTACACCTTC. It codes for CASSQTRGIFYGYTF.

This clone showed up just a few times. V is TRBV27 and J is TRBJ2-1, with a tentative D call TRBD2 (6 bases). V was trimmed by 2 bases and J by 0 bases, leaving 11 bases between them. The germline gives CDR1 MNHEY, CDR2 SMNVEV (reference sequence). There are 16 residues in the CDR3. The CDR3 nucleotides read TGTGCCAGCAGTTTACTTGCGGGAAGCTCCTACAATGAGCAGTTCTTC. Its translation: CASSLLAGSSYNEQFF.

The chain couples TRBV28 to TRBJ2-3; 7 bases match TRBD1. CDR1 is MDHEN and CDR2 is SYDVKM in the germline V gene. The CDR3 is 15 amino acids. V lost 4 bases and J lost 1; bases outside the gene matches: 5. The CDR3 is CASSSSGTGTDTQYF. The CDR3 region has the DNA TGTGCCAGCAGTTCCTCCGGGACAGGCACAGATACGCAGTATTTT.

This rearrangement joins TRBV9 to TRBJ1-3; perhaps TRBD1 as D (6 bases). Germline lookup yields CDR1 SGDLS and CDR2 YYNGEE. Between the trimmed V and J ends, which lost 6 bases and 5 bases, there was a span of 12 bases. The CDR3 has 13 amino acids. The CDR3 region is CASNGGGRNTIYF. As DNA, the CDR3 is TGTGCCAGCAACGGCGGGGGGCGAAACACCATATATTTT.